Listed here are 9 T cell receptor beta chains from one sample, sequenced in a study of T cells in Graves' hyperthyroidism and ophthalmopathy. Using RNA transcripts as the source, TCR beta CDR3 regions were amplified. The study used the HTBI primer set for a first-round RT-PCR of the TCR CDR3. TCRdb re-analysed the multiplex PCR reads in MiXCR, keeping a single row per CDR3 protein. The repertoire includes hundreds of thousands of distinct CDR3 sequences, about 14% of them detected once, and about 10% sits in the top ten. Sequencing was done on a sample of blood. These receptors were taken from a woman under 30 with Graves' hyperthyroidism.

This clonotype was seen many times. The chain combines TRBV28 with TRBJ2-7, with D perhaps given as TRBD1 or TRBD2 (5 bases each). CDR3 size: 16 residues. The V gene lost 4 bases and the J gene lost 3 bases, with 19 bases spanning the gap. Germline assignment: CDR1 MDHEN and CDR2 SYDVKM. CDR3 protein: CASSWGTGLINYEQYF. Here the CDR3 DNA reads TGTGCCAGCAGTTGGGGCACAGGACTCATTAACTACGAGCAGTACTTC.

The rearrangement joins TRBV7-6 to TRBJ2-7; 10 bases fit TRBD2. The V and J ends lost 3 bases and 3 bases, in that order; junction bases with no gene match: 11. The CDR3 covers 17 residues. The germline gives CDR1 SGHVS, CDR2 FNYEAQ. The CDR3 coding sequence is TGTGCCAGCAGCTTGACCTTAGCGGGAGGAAACCACTACGAGCAGTACTTC. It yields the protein CASSLTLAGGNHYEQYF.

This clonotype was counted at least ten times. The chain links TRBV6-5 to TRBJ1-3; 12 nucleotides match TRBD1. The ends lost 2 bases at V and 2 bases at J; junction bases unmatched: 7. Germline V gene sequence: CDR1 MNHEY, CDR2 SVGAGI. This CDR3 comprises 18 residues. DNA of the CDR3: TGTGCCAGCAGTTACGGGGGAGGGGACAGGGGGCCTGGAAACACCATATATTTT. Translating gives CASSYGGGDRGPGNTIYF.

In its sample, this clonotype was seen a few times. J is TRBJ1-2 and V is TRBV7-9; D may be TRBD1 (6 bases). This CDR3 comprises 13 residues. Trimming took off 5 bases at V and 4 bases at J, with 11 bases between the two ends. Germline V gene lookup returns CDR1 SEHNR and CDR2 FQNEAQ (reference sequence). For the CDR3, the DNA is TGTGCCAGCAGCAAGACAGGTCTCTATGGCTACACCTTC. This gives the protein CASSKTGLYGYTF.

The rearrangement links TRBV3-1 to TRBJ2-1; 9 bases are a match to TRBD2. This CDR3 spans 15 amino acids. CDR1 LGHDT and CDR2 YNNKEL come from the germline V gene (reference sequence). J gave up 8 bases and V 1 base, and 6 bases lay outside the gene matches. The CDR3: CASSQGGLASDEQFF. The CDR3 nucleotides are TGTGCCAGCAGCCAAGGGGGACTAGCTTCGGATGAGCAGTTCTTC.

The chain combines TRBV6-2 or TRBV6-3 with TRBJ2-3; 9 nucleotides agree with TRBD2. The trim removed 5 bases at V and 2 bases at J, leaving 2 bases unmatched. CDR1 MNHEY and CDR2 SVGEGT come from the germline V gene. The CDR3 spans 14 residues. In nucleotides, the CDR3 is TGTGCCAGCAGTAGACTAGCGGACACAGATACGCAGTATTTT. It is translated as CASSRLADTDTQYF.

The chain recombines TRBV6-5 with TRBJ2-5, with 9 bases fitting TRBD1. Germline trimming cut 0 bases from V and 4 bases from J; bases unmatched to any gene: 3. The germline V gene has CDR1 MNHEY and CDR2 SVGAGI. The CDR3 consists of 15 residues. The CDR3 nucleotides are TGTGCCAGCAGTTACTCACAGGGGGCGAGAGAGACCCAGTACTTC. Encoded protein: CASSYSQGARETQYF.

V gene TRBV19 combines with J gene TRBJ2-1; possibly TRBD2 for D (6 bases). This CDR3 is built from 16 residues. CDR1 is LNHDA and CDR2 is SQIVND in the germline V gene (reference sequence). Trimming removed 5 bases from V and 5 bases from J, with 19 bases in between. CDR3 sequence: CASSPLWREPHNEQFF. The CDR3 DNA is TGTGCCAGTAGTCCTTTGTGGAGGGAGCCCCACAATGAGCAGTTCTTC.

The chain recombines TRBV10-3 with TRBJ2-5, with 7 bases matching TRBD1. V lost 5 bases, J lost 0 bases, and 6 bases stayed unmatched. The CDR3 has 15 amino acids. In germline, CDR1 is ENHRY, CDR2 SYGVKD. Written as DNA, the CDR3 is TGTGCCATCAGTAGCACAGGGGCCCACCAAGAGACCCAGTACTTC. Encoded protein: CAISSTGAHQETQYF.